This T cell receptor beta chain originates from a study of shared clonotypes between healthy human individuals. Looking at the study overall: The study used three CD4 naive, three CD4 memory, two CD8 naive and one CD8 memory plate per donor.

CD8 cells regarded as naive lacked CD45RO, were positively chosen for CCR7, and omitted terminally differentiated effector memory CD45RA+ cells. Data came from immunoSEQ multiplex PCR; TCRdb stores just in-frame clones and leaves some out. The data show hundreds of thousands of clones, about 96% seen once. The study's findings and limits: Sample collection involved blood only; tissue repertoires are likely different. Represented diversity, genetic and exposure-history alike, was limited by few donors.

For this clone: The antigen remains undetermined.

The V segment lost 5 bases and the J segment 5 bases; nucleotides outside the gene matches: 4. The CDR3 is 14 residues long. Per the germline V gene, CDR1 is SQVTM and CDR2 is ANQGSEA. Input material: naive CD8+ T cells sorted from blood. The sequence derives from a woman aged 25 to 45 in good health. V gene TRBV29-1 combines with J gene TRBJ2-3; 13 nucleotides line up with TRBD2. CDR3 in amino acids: CSVPGLAGRDTQYF. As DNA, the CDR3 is TGCAGCGTTCCGGGACTAGCGGGAAGAGATACGCAGTATTTT.